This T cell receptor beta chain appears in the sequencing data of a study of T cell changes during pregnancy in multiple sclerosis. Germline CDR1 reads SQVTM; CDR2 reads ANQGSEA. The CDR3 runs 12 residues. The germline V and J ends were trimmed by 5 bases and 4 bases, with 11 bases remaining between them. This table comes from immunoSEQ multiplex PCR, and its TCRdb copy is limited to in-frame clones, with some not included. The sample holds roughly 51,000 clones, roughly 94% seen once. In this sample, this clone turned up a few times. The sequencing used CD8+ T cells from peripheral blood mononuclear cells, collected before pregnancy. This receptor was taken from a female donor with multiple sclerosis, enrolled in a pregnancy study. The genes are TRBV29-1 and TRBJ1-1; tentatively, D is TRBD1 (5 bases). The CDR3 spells CSVSGEGTEAFF. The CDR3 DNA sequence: TGCAGCGTTTCGGGGGAAGGCACTGAAGCTTTCTTT. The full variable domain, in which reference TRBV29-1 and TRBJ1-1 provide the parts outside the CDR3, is SAVISQKPSRDICQRGTSLTIQCQVDSQVTMMFWYRQQPGQSLTLIATANQGSEATYESGFVIDKFPISRPNLTFSTLTVSNMSPEDSSIYLCSVSGEGTEAFFGQGTRLTVV.